Following are 3 T cell receptor beta chains from one sample sequenced in a study of molecular identifiers for immune sequencing clone quantification. One entry per CDR3 protein, called by TCRdb with MiXCR from the PCR reads. This table holds about 640,000 distinct CDR3 sequences, just under 20% found once. Input material: naive CD8+ T cells from blood, with Jurkat cell RNA spiked in. Subset here: FACS-sorted CD8+CD4-CCR7+CD45RA+ naive T cells. Source of these receptors: a human donor in good health. Some libraries in this study had Jurkat cell RNA spiked in.

A few counts support this clonotype. The V gene is TRBV6-2 or TRBV6-3, the J gene TRBJ2-1; D is unclear. The CDR3 extends over 15 amino acids. From germline, CDR1 is MNHEY and CDR2 SVGEGT. V was cut by 6 bases and J by 3 bases, with 15 bases left in between. CDR3 region: CASSLIHMGYNEQFF. In DNA, the CDR3 is TGTGCCAGCAGCCTAATACATATGGGCTACAATGAGCAGTTCTTC.

This clonotype appeared a few times. The rearrangement links TRBV7-9 to TRBJ1-1; tentative D call: TRBD1 (6 bases). CDR3 length: 13 residues. The germline gives CDR1 SEHNR, CDR2 FQNEAQ (reference sequence). V lost 4 bases, J lost 6 bases, and 12 bases lay in between. The DNA for the CDR3 is TGTGCCAGCAGCTCCAGGGGAAAACCTGAAGCTTTCTTT. Translated, it gives CASSSRGKPEAFF.

The rearrangement links TRBV27 to TRBJ2-7; no clear D. The CDR3 extends over 13 amino acids. V shed 3 bases and J shed 3 bases, with 9 bases lying between them. Looked up from germline, CDR1 is MNHEY and CDR2 is SMNVEV (reference sequence). In DNA, the CDR3 is TGTGCCAGCAGTTTCGCTCCCTTCTACGAGCAGTACTTC. The encoded protein is CASSFAPFYEQYF.